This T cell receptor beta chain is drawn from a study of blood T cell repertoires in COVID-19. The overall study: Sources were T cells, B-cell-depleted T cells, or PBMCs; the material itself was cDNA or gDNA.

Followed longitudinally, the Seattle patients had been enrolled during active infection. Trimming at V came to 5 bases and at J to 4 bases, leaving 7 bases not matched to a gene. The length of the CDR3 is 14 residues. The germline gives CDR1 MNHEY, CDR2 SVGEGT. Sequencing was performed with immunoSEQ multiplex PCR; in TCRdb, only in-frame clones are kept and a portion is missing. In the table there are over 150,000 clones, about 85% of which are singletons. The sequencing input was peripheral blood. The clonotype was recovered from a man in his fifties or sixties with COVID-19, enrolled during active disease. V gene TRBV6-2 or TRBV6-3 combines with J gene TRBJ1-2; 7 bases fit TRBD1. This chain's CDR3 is CASSQPGQIYGYTF. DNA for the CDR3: TGTGCCAGCAGTCAGCCGGGACAGATCTATGGCTACACCTTC.